These T cell receptor beta chains were read from a single sample in a study of cytotoxic CD8 clonotypes in ibrutinib-treated CLL. The repertoire was sequenced with immunoSEQ multiplex PCR; TCRdb's copy has only in-frame clones and lacks some. The sample holds roughly 150,000 clones, about three quarters seen once. The sample here was PBMCs, taken after 24 months of ibrutinib treatment. The receptors derive from a human donor with chronic lymphocytic leukemia. CDR3s include the opening cysteine and the closing phenylalanine or tryptophan. The order of the fields is clone size, J gene, V gene, D gene, CDR3 DNA, CDR3 protein. D genes are given only for firm matches. Clone size is stated in some rows and not others, as once, few, many or a class when expanded.

size: NA; J: TRBJ2-4; V: TRBV21-1; D: NA; DNA: TGTGCCAGCAGCCGGCGGACTAGGGGGGCCAAAAACATTCAGTACTTC; CDR3: CASSRRTRGAKNIQYF
size: NA; J: TRBJ2-3; V: TRBV5-1; D: TRBD1; DNA: TGCGCCAGCCGCCCAGGGGGAGTCACAGATACGCAGTATTTT; CDR3: CASRPGGVTDTQYF
size: NA; J: TRBJ2-7; V: TRBV10-1; D: NA; DNA: TGCGCCAGCTGGGGCCCTCCCTCGGGGCAGTACTTC; CDR3: CASWGPPSGQYF
size: NA; J: TRBJ2-7; V: TRBV27; D: TRBD1; DNA: TGTGCCAGCAGTTTATCGGGGGACAGGGTGTACGAGCAGTACTTC; CDR3: CASSLSGDRVYEQYF
size: few; J: TRBJ2-1; V: TRBV7-3; D: NA; DNA: TGTGCCAGCACATGGGCCCAAAACAATGAGCAGTTCTTC; CDR3: CASTWAQNNEQFF
size: NA; J: TRBJ1-6; V: TRBV9; D: TRBD1; DNA: TGTGCCAGCAGCCTCTCAGGGGGGGGGAATTCACCCCTCCACTTT; CDR3: CASSLSGGGNSPLHF
size: NA; J: TRBJ2-7; V: TRBV4-2; D: TRBD1; DNA: TGTGCCAGCAGCCCCCAAGGGGACAGGGGTGACGAGCAGTACTTC; CDR3: CASSPQGDRGDEQYF
size: NA; J: TRBJ2-7; V: TRBV18; D: NA; DNA: TGTGCCAGCTCACCCCCCAGCTCCTACGAGCAGTACTTC; CDR3: CASSPPSSYEQYF
size: NA; J: TRBJ1-2; V: TRBV29-1; D: TRBD1; DNA: TGCAGCGTTGAAGGAACAGGGGGCGGCTATGGCTACACCTTC; CDR3: CSVEGTGGGYGYTF
size: few; J: TRBJ2-7; V: TRBV28; D: TRBD2; DNA: TGTGCCAGCAGTTCGGCCCTGACTAGCGGGAGTCACGAGCAGTACTTC; CDR3: CASSSALTSGSHEQYF
size: NA; J: TRBJ1-1; V: TRBV28; D: TRBD1; DNA: TGTGCCAGCAGTTTAGGGCAGGGGGGCACTGAAGCTTTCTTT; CDR3: CASSLGQGGTEAFF
size: NA; J: TRBJ2-2; V: TRBV6-1; D: TRBD2; DNA: TGTGCCAGCAGGACTAGCGGGAATTGGGCGGAGCTGTTTTTT; CDR3: CASRTSGNWAELFF
size: NA; J: TRBJ2-7; V: TRBV4-2; D: NA; DNA: TGTGCCAGCAGCCACCCCCCAGGGGCCAGCTCCTACGAGCAGTACTTC; CDR3: CASSHPPGASSYEQYF
size: NA; J: TRBJ1-2; V: TRBV7-2; D: TRBD1; DNA: TGTGCCAGCATCCAGGGGGGGGATGGCTATGGCTACACCTTC; CDR3: CASIQGGDGYGYTF
size: NA; J: TRBJ1-2; V: TRBV4-3; D: NA; DNA: TGCGCCAGCAGCCAAGATTGGCCCAGGGTCGTGTATGGCTACACCTTC; CDR3: CASSQDWPRVVYGYTF
size: NA; J: TRBJ1-4; V: TRBV7-2; D: NA; DNA: TGTGCCAGCAGCTTTGGGCCCCGGGCCAGCCGACTGTTTTTT; CDR3: CASSFGPRASRLFF
size: NA; J: TRBJ2-1; V: TRBV4-3; D: TRBD2; DNA: TGCGCCAGCAGCCAAGGCGGCGGGGGGGAACTCAATGAGCAGTTCTTC; CDR3: CASSQGGGGELNEQFF
size: NA; J: TRBJ1-2; V: TRBV6-5; D: TRBD1; DNA: TGTGCCAGCAGTTACGGACAGGGGGCGTCTGGCTACACCTTC; CDR3: CASSYGQGASGYTF
size: NA; J: TRBJ2-3; V: TRBV7-9; D: TRBD1; DNA: TGTGCCAGCAGCTTTTGGCAGGGGGTTGGAGATACGCAGTATTTT; CDR3: CASSFWQGVGDTQYF
size: NA; J: TRBJ2-5; V: TRBV6-5; D: NA; DNA: TGTGCCAGCAGTTACTGGCAAGAGACCCAGTACTTC; CDR3: CASSYWQETQYF
size: NA; J: TRBJ2-7; V: TRBV27; D: NA; DNA: TGTGCCAGCAGTTCCAGGGCCACGAGCTCCTACGAGCAGTACTTC; CDR3: CASSSRATSSYEQYF
size: once; J: TRBJ2-7; V: TRBV5-1; D: NA; DNA: TGCGCCAGCAGCACGCGGTTGGGAGGCTGGGGCGAGCAGTACTTC; CDR3: CASSTRLGGWGEQYF
size: NA; J: TRBJ2-7; V: TRBV18; D: NA; DNA: TGTGCCAGCTCACCATACACAAGCTACGAGCAGTACTTC; CDR3: CASSPYTSYEQYF
size: NA; J: TRBJ2-7; V: TRBV9; D: NA; DNA: TGTGCCAGCAGCGTAGGAGGTACCCAGGAGCAGTACTTC; CDR3: CASSVGGTQEQYF
size: few; J: TRBJ2-2; V: TRBV5-4; D: NA; DNA: TGTGCCAGCAGCGGACGGGACACCGGGGAGCTGTTTTTT; CDR3: CASSGRDTGELFF
size: NA; J: TRBJ2-7; V: TRBV18; D: NA; DNA: TGTGCCAGCTCACCATCCCCCCGAGAGCAGTACTTC; CDR3: CASSPSPREQYF
size: few; J: TRBJ2-3; V: TRBV5-8; D: NA; DNA: TGTGCCAGCAGCACGACAGGACTCACAGATACGCAGTATTTT; CDR3: CASSTTGLTDTQYF
size: medium-sized; J: TRBJ1-4; V: TRBV6-5; D: TRBD1; DNA: TGTGCCAGCAGTTCGGGACAGGGGGCGGTAGTGGAAAAACTGTTTTTT; CDR3: CASSSGQGAVVEKLFF
size: NA; J: TRBJ1-2; V: TRBV5-1; D: NA; DNA: TGCGCCAGCAGTTATACCCCCAGCTCTGGCTACACCTTC; CDR3: CASSYTPSSGYTF
size: once; J: TRBJ2-1; V: TRBV7-8; D: NA; DNA: TGTGCCAGCACCTCCCGGTGGCGCTACAATGAGCAGTTCTTC; CDR3: CASTSRWRYNEQFF
size: NA; J: TRBJ2-5; V: TRBV15; D: TRBD1; DNA: TGTGCCACCAGCGGATTTCGGACAGGGGGGTGGGAGACCCAGTACTTC; CDR3: CATSGFRTGGWETQYF
size: NA; J: TRBJ2-2; V: TRBV5-5; D: NA; DNA: TGTGCCAGCAGCCGACCGGGGGGCACGACCGGGGAGCTGTTTTTT; CDR3: CASSRPGGTTGELFF